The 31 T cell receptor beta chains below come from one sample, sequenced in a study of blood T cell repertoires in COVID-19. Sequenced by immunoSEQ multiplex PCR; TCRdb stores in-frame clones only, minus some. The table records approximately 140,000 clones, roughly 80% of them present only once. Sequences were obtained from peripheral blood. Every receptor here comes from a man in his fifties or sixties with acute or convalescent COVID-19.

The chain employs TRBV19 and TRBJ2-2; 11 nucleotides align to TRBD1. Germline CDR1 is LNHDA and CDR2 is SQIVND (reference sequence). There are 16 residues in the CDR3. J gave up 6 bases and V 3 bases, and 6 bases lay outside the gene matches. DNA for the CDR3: TGTGCCAGTAGTATCCTCCCGGGACAGGGGGCCGGGGAGCTGTTTTTT. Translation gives CASSILPGQGAGELFF.

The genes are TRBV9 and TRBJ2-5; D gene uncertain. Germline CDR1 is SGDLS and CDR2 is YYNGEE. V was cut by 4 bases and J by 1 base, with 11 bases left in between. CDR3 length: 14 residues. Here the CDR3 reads CASSPPRSQETQYF. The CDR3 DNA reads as TGTGCCAGCAGCCCCCCTCGGAGCCAAGAGACCCAGTACTTC.

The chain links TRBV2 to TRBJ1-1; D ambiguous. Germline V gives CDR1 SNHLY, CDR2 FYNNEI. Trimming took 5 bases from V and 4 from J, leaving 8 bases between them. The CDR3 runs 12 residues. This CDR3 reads CASSRGPTEAFF. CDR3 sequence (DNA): TGTGCCAGCAGTCGAGGGCCCACTGAAGCTTTCTTT.

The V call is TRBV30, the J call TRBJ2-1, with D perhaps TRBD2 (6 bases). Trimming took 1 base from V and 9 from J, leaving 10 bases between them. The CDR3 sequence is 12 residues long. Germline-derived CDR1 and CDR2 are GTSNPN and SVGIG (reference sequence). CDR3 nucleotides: TGTGCCTGGAGTGAGTCCGGGGGTGAGCAGTTCTTC. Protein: CAWSESGGEQFF.

As DNA, the CDR3 is TGCAGTGCTGACACGGGGAATGAGCAGTTCTTC. Translation gives CSADTGNEQFF. The gene calls are TRBV20-1 and TRBJ2-1; weak D call: TRBD2 (5 bases). Germline CDR1 reads DFQATT; CDR2 reads SNEGSKA (reference sequence). V was clipped by 5 bases and J by 7 bases, with 9 bases between them. The CDR3 consists of 11 residues.

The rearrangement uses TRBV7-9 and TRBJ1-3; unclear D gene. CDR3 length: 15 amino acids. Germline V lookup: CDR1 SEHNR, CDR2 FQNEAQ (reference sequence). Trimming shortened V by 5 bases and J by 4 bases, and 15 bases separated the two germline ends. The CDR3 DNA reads TGTGCCAGCAGCCGCGCCTCATTGAGGGGAAACACCATATATTTT. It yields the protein CASSRASLRGNTIYF.

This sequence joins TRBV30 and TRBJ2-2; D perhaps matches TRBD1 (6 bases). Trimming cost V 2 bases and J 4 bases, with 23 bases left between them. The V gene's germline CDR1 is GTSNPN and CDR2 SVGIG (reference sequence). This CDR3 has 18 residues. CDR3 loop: CAWSLYGLKGHFTGELFF. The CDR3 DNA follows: TGTGCCTGGAGTCTGTATGGTTTGAAGGGACACTTCACCGGGGAGCTGTTTTTT.

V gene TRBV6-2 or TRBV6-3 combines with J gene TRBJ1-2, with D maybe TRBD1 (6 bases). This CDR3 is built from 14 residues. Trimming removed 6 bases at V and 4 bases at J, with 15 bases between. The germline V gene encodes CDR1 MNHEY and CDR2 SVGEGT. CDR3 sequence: CASSGTGGSYGYTF. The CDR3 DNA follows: TGTGCCAGCAGCGGAACTGGGGGCAGCTATGGCTACACCTTC.

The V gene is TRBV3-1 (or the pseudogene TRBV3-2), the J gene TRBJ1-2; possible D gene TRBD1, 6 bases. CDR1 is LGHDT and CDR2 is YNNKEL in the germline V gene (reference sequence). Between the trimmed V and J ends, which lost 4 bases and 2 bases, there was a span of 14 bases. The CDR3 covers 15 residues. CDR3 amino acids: CASSRTELDNYGYTF. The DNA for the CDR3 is TGTGCCAGCAGCCGGACAGAATTAGACAACTATGGCTACACCTTC.

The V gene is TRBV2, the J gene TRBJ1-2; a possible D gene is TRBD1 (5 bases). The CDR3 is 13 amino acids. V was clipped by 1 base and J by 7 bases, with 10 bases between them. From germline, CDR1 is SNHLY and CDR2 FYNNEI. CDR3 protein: CASSEGRAPGYTF. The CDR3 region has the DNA TGTGCCAGCAGTGAAGGCAGGGCCCCTGGCTACACCTTC.

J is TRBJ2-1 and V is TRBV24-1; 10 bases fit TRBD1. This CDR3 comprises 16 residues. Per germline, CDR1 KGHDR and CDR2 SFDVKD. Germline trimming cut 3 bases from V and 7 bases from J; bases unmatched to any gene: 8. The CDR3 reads CATSDPRQGAGNEQFF. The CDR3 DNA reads TGTGCCACCAGTGATCCACGACAGGGGGCAGGGAATGAGCAGTTCTTC.

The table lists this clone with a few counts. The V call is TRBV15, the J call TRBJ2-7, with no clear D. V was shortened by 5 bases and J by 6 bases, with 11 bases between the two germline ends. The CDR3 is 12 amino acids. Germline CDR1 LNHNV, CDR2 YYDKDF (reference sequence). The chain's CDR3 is CATSPRVGEQYV. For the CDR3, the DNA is TGTGCCACCAGCCCACGGGTAGGCGAGCAGTACGTC.

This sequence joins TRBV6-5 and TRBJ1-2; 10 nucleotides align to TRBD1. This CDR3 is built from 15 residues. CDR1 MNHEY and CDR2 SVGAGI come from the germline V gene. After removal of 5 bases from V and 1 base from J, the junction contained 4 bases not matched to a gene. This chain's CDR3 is CASSKTGGLNYGYTF. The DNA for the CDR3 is TGTGCCAGCAGTAAGACAGGGGGCCTTAACTATGGCTACACCTTC.

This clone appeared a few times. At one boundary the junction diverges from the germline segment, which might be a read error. Here the CDR3 reads CAGRGSGGTQYF. CDR3 in DNA: TGTGCCGGCAGGGGTAGCGGGGGGACGCAGTATTTT. The rearrangement uses TRBV2 and TRBJ2-3; 10 nucleotides match TRBD2. Per germline, CDR1 SNHLY and CDR2 FYNNEI. This CDR3 has 12 amino acids.

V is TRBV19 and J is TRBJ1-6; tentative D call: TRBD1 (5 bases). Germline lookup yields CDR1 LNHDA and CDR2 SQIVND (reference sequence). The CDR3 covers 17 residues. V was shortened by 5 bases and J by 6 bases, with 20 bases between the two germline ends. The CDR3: CASSFQGLLARNSPLHF. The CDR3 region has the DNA TGTGCCAGTAGTTTCCAGGGTCTGTTGGCTCGTAATTCACCCCTCCACTTT.

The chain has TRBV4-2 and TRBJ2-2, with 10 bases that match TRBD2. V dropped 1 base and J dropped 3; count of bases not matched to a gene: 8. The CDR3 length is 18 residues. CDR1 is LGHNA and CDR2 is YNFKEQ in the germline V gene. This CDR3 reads CASSQGWLAGVHTGELFF. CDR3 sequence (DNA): TGTGCCAGCAGCCAAGGGTGGCTAGCGGGGGTTCACACCGGGGAGCTGTTTTTT.

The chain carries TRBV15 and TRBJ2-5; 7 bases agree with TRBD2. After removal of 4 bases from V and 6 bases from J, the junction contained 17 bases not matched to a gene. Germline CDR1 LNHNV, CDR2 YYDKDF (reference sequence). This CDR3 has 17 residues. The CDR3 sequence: CATSIGGSASPAKTQYF. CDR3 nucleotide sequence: TGTGCCACCAGCATCGGCGGGAGCGCCAGCCCCGCGAAGACCCAGTACTTC.

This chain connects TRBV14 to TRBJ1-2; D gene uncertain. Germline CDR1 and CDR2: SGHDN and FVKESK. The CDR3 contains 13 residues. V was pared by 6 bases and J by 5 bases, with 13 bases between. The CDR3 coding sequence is TGTGCCAGCAGTCCTTTACGAGGGTATGGCTACACCTTC. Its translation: CASSPLRGYGYTF.

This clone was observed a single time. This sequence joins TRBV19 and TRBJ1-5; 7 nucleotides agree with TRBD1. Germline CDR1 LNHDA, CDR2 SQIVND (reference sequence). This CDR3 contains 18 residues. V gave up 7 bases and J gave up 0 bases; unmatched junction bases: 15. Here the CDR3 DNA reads TGTGCCAGTACCCTCGAGGGGGCAGGGATTAATAGCAATCAGCCCCAGCATTTT. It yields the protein CASTLEGAGINSNQPQHF.

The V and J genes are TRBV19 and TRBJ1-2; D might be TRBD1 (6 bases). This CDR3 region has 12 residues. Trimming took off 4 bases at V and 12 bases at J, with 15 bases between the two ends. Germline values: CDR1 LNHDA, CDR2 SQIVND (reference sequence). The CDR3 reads CASSTRAGGNTF. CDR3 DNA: TGTGCCAGTAGTACCCGGGCGGGGGGCAACACCTTC.

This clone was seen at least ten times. The CDR3 here is CASRSGGAGGELFF. DNA for the CDR3: TGTGCCAGTAGATCAGGGGGCGCGGGAGGGGAGCTGTTTTTT. This chain joins TRBV19 and TRBJ2-2; 8 positions match TRBD1. Trimming cost V 6 bases and J 8 bases; bases outside gene matches: 8. Germline lookup yields CDR1 LNHDA and CDR2 SQIVND (reference sequence). This CDR3 is built from 14 residues.

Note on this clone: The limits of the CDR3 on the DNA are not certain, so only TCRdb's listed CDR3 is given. Here the CDR3 reads CASSSSTGGVYGYTF. This chain connects TRBV5-1 to TRBJ1-2; TRBD1, the table's D call, lacks a check against the DNA. Germline V lookup: CDR1 SGHRS, CDR2 YFSETQ. Ends included, the CDR3 has 15 residues.

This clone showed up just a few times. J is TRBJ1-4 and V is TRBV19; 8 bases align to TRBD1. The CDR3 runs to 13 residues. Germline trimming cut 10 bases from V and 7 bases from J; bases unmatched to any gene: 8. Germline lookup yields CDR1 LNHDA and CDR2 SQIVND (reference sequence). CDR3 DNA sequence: TGTGCCACCGGGACAGGATCTACTGAAAAACTGTTTTTT. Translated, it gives CATGTGSTEKLFF. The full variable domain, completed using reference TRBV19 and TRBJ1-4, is DGGITQSPKYLFRKEGQNVTLSCEQNLNHDAMYWYRQDPGQGLRLIYYSQIVNDFQKGDIAEGYSVSREKKESFPLTVTSAQKNPTAFYLCATGTGSTEKLFFGSGTQLSVL.

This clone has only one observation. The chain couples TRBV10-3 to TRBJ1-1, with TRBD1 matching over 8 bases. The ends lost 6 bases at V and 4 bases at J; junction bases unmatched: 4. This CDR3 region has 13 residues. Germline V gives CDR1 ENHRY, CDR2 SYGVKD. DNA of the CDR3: TGTGCCATCAGCGGACAGGGAGGCACTGAAGCTTTCTTT. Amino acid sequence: CAISGQGGTEAFF.

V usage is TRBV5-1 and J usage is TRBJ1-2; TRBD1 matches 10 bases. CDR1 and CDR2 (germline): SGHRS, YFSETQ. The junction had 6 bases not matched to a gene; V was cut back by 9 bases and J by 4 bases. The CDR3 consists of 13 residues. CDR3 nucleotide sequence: TGCGCCACAAGACAGGGGGCAGGCTATGGCTACACCTTC. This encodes CATRQGAGYGYTF.

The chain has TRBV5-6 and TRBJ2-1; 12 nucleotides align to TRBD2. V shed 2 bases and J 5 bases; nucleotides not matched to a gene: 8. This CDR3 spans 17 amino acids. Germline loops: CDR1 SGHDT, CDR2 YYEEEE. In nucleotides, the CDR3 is TGTGCCAGCAGCTTTGGGCTAGCGGGGGGGCGAAACAATGAGCAGTTCTTC. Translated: CASSFGLAGGRNNEQFF.

Here the CDR3 reads CASRSLDRESSEAFF. Here the CDR3 DNA reads TGTGCCAGTAGAAGCTTAGACAGGGAATCGTCTGAAGCTTTCTTT. The V and J genes are TRBV19 and TRBJ1-1; 7 bases agree with TRBD1. The CDR3 has 15 residues. CDR1 is LNHDA and CDR2 is SQIVND in the germline V gene (reference sequence). The ends lost 6 bases at V and 6 bases at J; junction bases unmatched: 13. Supplemented by reference TRBV19 and TRBJ1-1, the full variable domain reads DGGITQSPKYLFRKEGQNVTLSCEQNLNHDAMYWYRQDPGQGLRLIYYSQIVNDFQKGDIAEGYSVSREKKESFPLTVTSAQKNPTAFYLCASRSLDRESSEAFFGQGTRLTVV.

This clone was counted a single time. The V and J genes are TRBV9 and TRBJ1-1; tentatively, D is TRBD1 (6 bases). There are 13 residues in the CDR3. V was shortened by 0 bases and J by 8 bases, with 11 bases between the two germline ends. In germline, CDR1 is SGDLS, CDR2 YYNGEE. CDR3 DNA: TGTGCCAGCAGCGTAGCTGGAACAGGGGAAGCTTTCTTT. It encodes CASSVAGTGEAFF.

This CDR3 reads CASSERGDGEKLFF. For the CDR3, the DNA is TGTGCCAGCAGTGAACGGGGGGACGGGGAAAAACTGTTTTTT. The chain carries TRBV2 and TRBJ1-4; a possible D gene is TRBD1 (5 bases). This CDR3 has 14 residues. CDR1 SNHLY and CDR2 FYNNEI come from the germline V gene. Between the trimmed V and J ends, which lost 2 bases and 8 bases, there was a span of 12 bases. Complete variable domain (other parts from reference TRBV2 and TRBJ1-4): EPEVTQTPSHQVTQMGQEVILRCVPISNHLYFYWYRQILGQKVEFLVSFYNNEISEKSEIFDDQFSVERPDGSNFTLKIRSTKLEDSAMYFCASSERGDGEKLFFGSGTQLSVL.

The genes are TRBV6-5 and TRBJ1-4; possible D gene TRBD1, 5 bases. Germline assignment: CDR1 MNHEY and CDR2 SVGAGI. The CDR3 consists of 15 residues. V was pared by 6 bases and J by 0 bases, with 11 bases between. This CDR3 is CASRYTGATNEKLFF. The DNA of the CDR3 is TGTGCCAGCAGGTACACGGGGGCAACTAATGAAAAACTGTTTTTT.

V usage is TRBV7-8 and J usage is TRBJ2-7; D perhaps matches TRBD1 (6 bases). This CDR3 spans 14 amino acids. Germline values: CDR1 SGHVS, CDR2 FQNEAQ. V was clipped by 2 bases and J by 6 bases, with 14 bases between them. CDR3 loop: CASSLIRGSGEQYF. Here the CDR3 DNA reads TGTGCCAGCAGCTTAATCAGGGGCTCGGGCGAGCAGTACTTC. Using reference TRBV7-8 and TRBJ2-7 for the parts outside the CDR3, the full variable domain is GAGVSQSPRYKVAKRGQDVALRCDPISGHVSLFWYQQALGQGPEFLTYFQNEAQLDKSGLPSDRFFAERPEGSVSTLKIQRTQQEDSAVYLCASSLIRGSGEQYFGPGTRLTVT.